This record covers a single TCR beta chain. The assay was immunoSEQ multiplex PCR, and TCRdb's table has in-frame clones only and misses some. Among about 270,000 clones listed, about 88% were seen once. V was pared by 1 base and J by 0 bases, with 16 bases between. This CDR3 has 18 residues. CDR1 is LGHNA and CDR2 is YNFKEQ in the germline V gene. The data stem from a study of blood T cell repertoires in COVID-19. Turning to the study itself: Whether acute or convalescent, the COVID-19 samples came from the United States, Italy and Spain. T cells, B-cell-depleted T cells, or PBMCs provided the cDNA or gDNA that served as material.

Membership in each cohort depended on participant-reported clinical history. Recovery meant two consecutive negative NP/OP PCR tests, professional clearance, or resolved symptoms. The receptor comes from a woman aged 45-59 years who had recovered from COVID-19. The sample was PBMCs or T cells enriched from blood (not recorded which). The chain links TRBV4-2 to TRBJ2-1; tentatively, D is TRBD2 (6 bases). For the CDR3, the DNA is TGTGCCAGCAGCCAAGCTCCCTCTACCGGGAGCTCCTACAATGAGCAGTTCTTC. It translates to CASSQAPSTGSSYNEQFF.